The 2 T cell receptor beta chains presented below share a single source sample, sequenced in a study of T cell responses to AZD1222 COVID-19 vaccine. Method: immunoSEQ multiplex PCR; TCRdb's copy keeps in-frame clones and lacks some. The data show about 140,000 clones, around 90% seen once. The sample here was peripheral blood, taken 28 days after the second dose of the MenACWY control vaccine. These receptors came from an adult who received the MenACWY meningococcal vaccine as a control.

The rearrangement links TRBV6-2 or TRBV6-3 to TRBJ1-2, with D uncertain. The germline V and J ends were trimmed by 5 bases and 0 bases, with 7 bases remaining between them. In germline, CDR1 is MNHEY, CDR2 SVGEGT. This CDR3 has 13 residues. The CDR3, as DNA: TGTGCCAGCAGTATCGGAGCTAACTATGGCTACACCTTC. Amino acid sequence: CASSIGANYGYTF.

The chain uses TRBV18 and TRBJ2-5; no clear D. Germline V lookup: CDR1 KGHSH, CDR2 LQKENI. V was cut by 2 bases and J by 5 bases, with 6 bases left in between. This CDR3 region has 12 residues. The CDR3 sequence is CASSPVAETQYF. Written as DNA, the CDR3 is TGTGCCAGCTCACCAGTTGCTGAGACCCAGTACTTC.